This TCR beta chain comes out of a study of shared clonotypes between healthy human individuals. The study, taken as a whole, reports: Compared with clonotypes that all four donors shared, non-shared clonotypes had lower generation probabilities.

This clone was counted between two and nine times. Its target is not known. Division of CD4+ cells produced a CD45RA+ naive subset and a CD45RA-negative memory subset. CDR1 and CDR2 from the germline V gene are SGHRS and YFSETQ. This CDR3 has 15 residues. Trimming removed 2 bases at V and 2 bases at J, with 11 bases between. Sequencing was performed with immunoSEQ multiplex PCR; in TCRdb, only in-frame clones are kept and a portion is missing. The data hold approximately 700,000 clones, with less than 80% observed a single time. The clonotype originates from a woman aged 25 to 39 in good health. The V call is TRBV5-1, the J call TRBJ2-1; tentatively, D is TRBD1 or TRBD2 (5 bases each). Sequenced: memory CD4+ T cells sorted from blood. Indicated subset: CD45RA-negative fraction. In nucleotides, the CDR3 is TGCGCCAGCAGCTTAGGGGACGGCGCCTACAATGAGCAGTTCTTC. It encodes CASSLGDGAYNEQFF. Full variable domain (remainder filled in from reference TRBV5-1 and TRBJ2-1): KAGVTQTPRYLIKTRGQQVTLSCSPISGHRSVSWYQQTPGQGLQFLFEYFSETQRNKGNFPGRFSGRQFSNSRSEMNVSTLELGDSALYLCASSLGDGAYNEQFFGPGTRLTVL.